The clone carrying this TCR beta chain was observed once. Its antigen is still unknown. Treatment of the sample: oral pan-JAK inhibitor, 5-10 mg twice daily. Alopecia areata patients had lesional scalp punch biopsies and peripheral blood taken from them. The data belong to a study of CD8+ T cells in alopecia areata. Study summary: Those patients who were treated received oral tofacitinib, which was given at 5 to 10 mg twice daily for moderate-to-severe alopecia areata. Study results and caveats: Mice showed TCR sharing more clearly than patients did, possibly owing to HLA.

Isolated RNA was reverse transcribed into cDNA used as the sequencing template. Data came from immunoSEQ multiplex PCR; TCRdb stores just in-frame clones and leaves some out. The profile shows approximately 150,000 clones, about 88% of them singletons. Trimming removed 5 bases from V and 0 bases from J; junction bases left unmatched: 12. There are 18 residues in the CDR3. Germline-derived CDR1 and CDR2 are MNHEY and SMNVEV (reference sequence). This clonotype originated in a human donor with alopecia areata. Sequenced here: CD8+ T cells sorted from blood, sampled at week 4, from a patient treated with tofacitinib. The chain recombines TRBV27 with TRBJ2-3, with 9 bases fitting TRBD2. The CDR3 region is CASSTNLLAGTSTDTQYF. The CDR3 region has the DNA TGTGCCAGCAGTACAAACCTCCTAGCGGGAACTAGCACAGATACGCAGTATTTT.